The 27 T cell receptor beta chains presented below share a single source sample, sequenced in a study of T cell responses to AZD1222 COVID-19 vaccine. Produced via immunoSEQ multiplex PCR; TCRdb's table is partial and in-frame only. The data hold approximately 220,000 clones, with roughly 91% observed a single time. The sample consisted of peripheral blood, taken on day 0 of MenACWY control vaccination. The receptors shown here come from an adult in good health.

This clone was seen a single time. The V and J genes are TRBV5-8 and TRBJ1-2; TRBD1 aligns across 7 bases. With 4 bases clipped from V and 5 bases from J, the junction kept 8 bases outside the gene matches. The length of the CDR3 is 14 residues. CDR1 is SGHTS and CDR2 is YDEGEE in the germline V gene. CDR3 sequence reads: CASSRGTATYGYTF. The CDR3 bases are TGTGCCAGCAGCAGAGGGACAGCCACTTATGGCTACACCTTC.

This chain joins TRBV27 and TRBJ1-2, with D tentatively TRBD1 (6 bases). Trimming pared 2 bases from V and 6 bases from J, leaving 7 bases between. Germline CDR1 MNHEY, CDR2 SMNVEV (reference sequence). The CDR3 runs 12 residues. The CDR3 DNA sequence: TGTGCCAGCAGTTTAGCAGGGGATGGCTACACCTTC. Its translation: CASSLAGDGYTF.

The chain is built from TRBV14 and TRBJ2-7; D unclear. Trimming took 5 bases from V and 0 from J, leaving 14 bases between them. This CDR3 region has 15 residues. Germline V gives CDR1 SGHDN, CDR2 FVKESK. CDR3 DNA sequence: TGTGCCAGCAGCTTCGGCAGGTTAAGCTCCTACGAGCAGTACTTC. Translated: CASSFGRLSSYEQYF.

The J gene is TRBJ2-7, the V gene TRBV30; 10 bases line up with TRBD1. The V gene end was trimmed by 3 bases and the J gene end by 2 bases; junction bases not matched to a gene: 7. The CDR3 contains 15 residues. CDR1 is GTSNPN, CDR2 SVGIG, per germline (reference sequence). CDR3 residues: CAWRGGQGETYEQYF. The CDR3 coding sequence is TGTGCCTGGAGGGGAGGACAGGGGGAAACCTACGAGCAGTACTTC.

This clone was seen just once. The rearrangement links TRBV19 to TRBJ1-2; D remains ambiguous. Germline CDR1 reads LNHDA; CDR2 reads SQIVND (reference sequence). Trimming took off 5 bases at V and 0 bases at J, with 10 bases between the two ends. The CDR3 sequence is 14 residues long. CDR3 loop: CASSSAGANYGYTF. Written as DNA, the CDR3 is TGTGCCAGTAGTTCCGCTGGGGCTAACTATGGCTACACCTTC.

The chain recombines TRBV6-5 with TRBJ1-2; 8 bases map to TRBD1. With 0 bases clipped from V and 2 bases from J, the junction kept 2 bases outside the gene matches. CDR3 length: 15 residues. Germline loops: CDR1 MNHEY, CDR2 SVGAGI. The CDR3 sequence: CASSYSYRGNYGYTF. The CDR3, as DNA: TGTGCCAGCAGTTACTCGTACAGGGGGAACTATGGCTACACCTTC.

CDR3 nucleotides: TGTGCCAGTAGTATAGGGGGATTTATGAACACTGAAGCTTTCTTT. Its translation is CASSIGGFMNTEAFF. The chain recombines TRBV19 with TRBJ1-1; unclear D gene. Germline CDR1 is LNHDA and CDR2 is SQIVND (reference sequence). V was clipped by 1 base and J by 0 bases, with 9 bases between them. This CDR3 contains 15 residues.

The J gene is TRBJ2-2, the V gene TRBV30; D is unresolved. Trimming shortened V by 2 bases and J by 7 bases, and 8 bases separated the two germline ends. The CDR3 totals 12 residues. Germline V gene sequence: CDR1 GTSNPN, CDR2 SVGIG (reference sequence). This chain's CDR3 is CAWSRSHGELFF. For the CDR3, the DNA is TGTGCCTGGAGTAGGAGTCACGGGGAGCTGTTTTTT.

The V gene is TRBV18, the J gene TRBJ2-3; tentative D call: TRBD1 (5 bases). The CDR3 is made up of 16 amino acids. V lost 2 bases and J 2 bases, leaving 14 bases between the germline ends. Per germline, CDR1 KGHSH and CDR2 LQKENI. CDR3 coding DNA: TGTGCCAGCTCACCAAAGCAGGGTTCCTACACAGATACGCAGTATTTT. Protein product: CASSPKQGSYTDTQYF.

The rearrangement uses TRBV6-5 and TRBJ1-1; no clear D. Trimming removed 2 bases from V and 0 bases from J, with 10 bases in between. Germline-derived CDR1 and CDR2 are MNHEY and SVGAGI. This CDR3 region has 15 residues. CDR3 sequence (DNA): TGTGCCAGCAGTTACGAAGGCGGAGTGAACACTGAAGCTTTCTTT. Translation: CASSYEGGVNTEAFF.

The rearrangement uses TRBV5-5 and TRBJ1-5; the D is unclear. The CDR3 spans 13 residues. Germline V CDR1 and CDR2: SGHKS, YYEKEE (reference sequence). With 4 bases removed from V and 1 base from J, the gap between germline ends came to 6 bases. The CDR3 DNA reads TGTGCCAGCAGCCTCGTGAGCAATCAGCCCCAGCATTTT. Its translation: CASSLVSNQPQHF.

The chain uses TRBV7-2 and TRBJ1-2, with unresolved D. The CDR3 is 14 amino acids. V dropped 4 bases and J dropped 4 bases, with 13 bases sitting between them. Germline-derived CDR1 and CDR2 are SGHTA and FQGNSA. CDR3 region: CASSSEPKAYGYTF. Here the CDR3 DNA reads TGTGCCAGCAGCTCGGAGCCTAAAGCCTATGGCTACACCTTC.

The rearrangement joins TRBV18 to TRBJ2-7, with TRBD1 identical over 8 bases. The CDR3 loop spans 16 amino acids. Unmatched junction bases numbered 14, after V lost 5 bases and J lost 5 bases. From germline, CDR1 is KGHSH and CDR2 LQKENI. The CDR3 sequence: CASSASRTGLGDEQYF. DNA for the CDR3: TGTGCCAGCTCAGCCTCCCGGACAGGGCTTGGGGACGAGCAGTACTTC.

This clone was detected only once. The chain carries TRBV28 and TRBJ2-7; D ambiguous. The CDR3 consists of 13 residues. From germline, CDR1 is MDHEN and CDR2 SYDVKM. Between the trimmed V and J ends, which lost 3 bases and 4 bases, there was a span of 10 bases. Here the CDR3 DNA reads TGTGCCAGCAGTTTCACCCGCGAGTACGAGCAGTACTTC. This encodes CASSFTREYEQYF. Complete variable domain (other parts from reference TRBV28 and TRBJ2-7): DVKVTQSSRYLVKRTGEKVFLECVQDMDHENMFWYRQDPGLGLRLIYFSYDVKMKEKGDIPEGYSVSREKKERFSLILESASTNQTSMYLCASSFTREYEQYFGPGTRLTVT.

The chain is built from TRBV5-1 and TRBJ1-2, with a possible D match to TRBD1 (6 bases). The V end lost 0 bases, the J end lost 7 bases, and 16 bases lay between the germline ends. Germline V gene data show CDR1 as SGHRS and CDR2 as YFSETQ. The CDR3 length is 15 residues. This CDR3 reads CASSLAGVLSGGYTF. The CDR3 DNA follows: TGCGCCAGCAGCTTGGCAGGGGTACTCTCTGGTGGCTACACCTTC.

The gene calls are TRBV28 and TRBJ1-3; D is unresolved. The CDR3 covers 12 residues. Germline V gene data show CDR1 as MDHEN and CDR2 as SYDVKM. Between the trimmed V and J ends, which lost 6 bases and 8 bases, there was a span of 11 bases. CDR3 residues: CASRPPMDTIYF. CDR3 DNA sequence: TGTGCCAGCAGGCCGCCCATGGACACCATATATTTT.

The chain's CDR3 is CASSQDQSGPGSGNTIYF. In DNA, the CDR3 is TGCGCCAGCAGCCAAGACCAGTCCGGGCCGGGCTCTGGAAACACCATATATTTT. The chain couples TRBV4-1 to TRBJ1-3, with D uncertain. Germline-derived CDR1 and CDR2 are MGHRA and YSYEKL. The CDR3 totals 18 residues. The V and J ends lost 0 bases and 0 bases respectively, with 15 bases between them.

The CDR3 coding sequence is TGCGCCAGCAGCTCACAGGGGAACTATGGCTACACCTTC. It is translated as CASSSQGNYGYTF. This chain uses TRBV5-1 with TRBJ1-2; TRBD1 aligns across 7 bases. The V segment lost 3 bases and the J segment 2 bases; nucleotides outside the gene matches: 1. Per the germline V gene, CDR1 is SGHRS and CDR2 is YFSETQ. CDR3 length: 13 residues.

The chain recombines TRBV9 with TRBJ2-6; D is ambiguous. V lost 4 bases, J lost 2 bases, and 4 bases lay in between. The CDR3 loop spans 13 amino acids. Germline V gene sequence: CDR1 SGDLS, CDR2 YYNGEE. Here the CDR3 DNA reads TGTGCCAGCAGCCATCCTGGGGCCAACGTCCTGACTTTC. This encodes CASSHPGANVLTF.

The V call is TRBV24-1, the J call TRBJ1-5; D remains ambiguous. The CDR3 has 13 residues. Germline V gene data show CDR1 as KGHDR and CDR2 as SFDVKD. V was trimmed by 5 bases and J by 5 bases, leaving 9 bases between them. CDR3 DNA: TGTGCCACCAGTGCATTATCGGATCAGCCCCAGCATTTT. It translates to CATSALSDQPQHF.

The V and J genes are TRBV10-3 and TRBJ1-2; possible D gene TRBD1, 6 bases. The V and J ends lost 0 bases and 2 bases respectively, with 16 bases between them. Germline CDR1 ENHRY, CDR2 SYGVKD. The CDR3 runs to 17 residues. The CDR3 loop is CAISESGSTGKNYGYTF. DNA for the CDR3: TGTGCCATCAGTGAGTCGGGGTCCACAGGGAAGAACTATGGCTACACCTTC.

CDR3 residues: CASSFKGYNEQFF. DNA of the CDR3: TGTGCCAGCAGTTTTAAGGGCTACAATGAGCAGTTCTTC. The chain is built from TRBV27 and TRBJ2-1, with D unresolved. V was pared by 3 bases and J by 3 bases, with 6 bases between. The CDR3 is 13 residues long. CDR1 is MNHEY, CDR2 SMNVEV, per germline (reference sequence).

The rearrangement joins TRBV18 to TRBJ1-6; TRBD1 matches 7 bases. Per the germline V gene, CDR1 is KGHSH and CDR2 is LQKENI. V was clipped by 3 bases and J by 7 bases; unmatched bases: 3. This CDR3 is built from 14 residues. The CDR3 reads CASSPQGENSPLHF. CDR3 DNA: TGTGCCAGCTCACCCCAGGGGGAGAATTCACCCCTCCACTTT. Filled out from reference TRBV18 and TRBJ1-6, the complete variable domain reads NAGVMQNPRHLVRRRGQEARLRCSPMKGHSHVYWYRQLPEEGLKFMVYLQKENIIDESGMPKERFSAEFPKEGPSILRIQQVVRGDSAAYFCASSPQGENSPLHFGNGTRLTVT.

The V gene is TRBV12-3 or TRBV12-4, the J gene TRBJ1-6; no definite D call. This CDR3 has 13 amino acids. The V and J ends lost 1 base and 8 bases respectively, with 6 bases between them. CDR3 sequence (DNA): TGTGCCAGCAGTTTAGACGTGTATTCACCCCTCCACTTT. Translating gives CASSLDVYSPLHF.

The rearrangement uses TRBV10-3 and TRBJ1-5; tentatively, D is TRBD1 (6 bases). Germline V gene sequence: CDR1 ENHRY, CDR2 SYGVKD. CDR3 length equals 15 residues. The germline V and J ends were trimmed by 8 bases and 3 bases, with 17 bases remaining between them. Here the CDR3 reads CAISRGPGDNQPQHF. Written as DNA, the CDR3 is TGTGCCATCTCCCGGGGGCCAGGGGACAATCAGCCCCAGCATTTT.

The chain recombines TRBV6-5 with TRBJ1-2; D ambiguous. This CDR3 has 11 amino acids. Looked up from germline, CDR1 is MNHEY and CDR2 is SVGAGI. V was shortened by 7 bases and J by 4 bases, with 7 bases between the two germline ends. As DNA, the CDR3 is TGTGCCAGCATGGATACCTATGGCTACACCTTC. Protein sequence: CASMDTYGYTF.

J is TRBJ2-5 and V is TRBV5-1, with 12 bases fitting TRBD2. There are 14 residues in the CDR3. With V trimmed by 4 bases and J by 4 bases, 2 bases remained unmatched. From germline, CDR1 is SGHRS and CDR2 YFSETQ. The CDR3 loop reads CASSPGLAGETQYF. The CDR3 DNA follows: TGCGCCAGCAGCCCGGGACTAGCGGGAGAGACCCAGTACTTC.